This TCR beta chain appears in the sequencing data of a study of response to subunit inactivated influenza vaccine. Whole-study results and caveats: Few new T cells, the authors suggested, are recruited by each seasonal influenza vaccination.

TCRdb used MiXCR to reprocess the RT-PCR reads, holding one entry per CDR3 protein. Among about 700,000 distinct CDR3 sequences listed, 15% to 19% were seen once. Turning to this clonotype: Its antigen is not identified.

From germline, CDR1 is GTSNPN and CDR2 SVGIG (reference sequence). Trimming cost V 1 base and J 5 bases, with 11 bases left between them. There are 13 residues in the CDR3. This receptor was taken from a man in his fifties or sixties who received an inactivated influenza vaccine. The starting material was PBMCs from blood, obtained roughly 13 days after vaccination. The chain combines TRBV30 with TRBJ1-1, with D possibly matching TRBD1 (5 bases). Here the CDR3 DNA reads TGTGCCTGGAGTGCGGGGGGAGCGACTGAAGCTTTCTTT. Amino acid sequence: CAWSAGGATEAFF.